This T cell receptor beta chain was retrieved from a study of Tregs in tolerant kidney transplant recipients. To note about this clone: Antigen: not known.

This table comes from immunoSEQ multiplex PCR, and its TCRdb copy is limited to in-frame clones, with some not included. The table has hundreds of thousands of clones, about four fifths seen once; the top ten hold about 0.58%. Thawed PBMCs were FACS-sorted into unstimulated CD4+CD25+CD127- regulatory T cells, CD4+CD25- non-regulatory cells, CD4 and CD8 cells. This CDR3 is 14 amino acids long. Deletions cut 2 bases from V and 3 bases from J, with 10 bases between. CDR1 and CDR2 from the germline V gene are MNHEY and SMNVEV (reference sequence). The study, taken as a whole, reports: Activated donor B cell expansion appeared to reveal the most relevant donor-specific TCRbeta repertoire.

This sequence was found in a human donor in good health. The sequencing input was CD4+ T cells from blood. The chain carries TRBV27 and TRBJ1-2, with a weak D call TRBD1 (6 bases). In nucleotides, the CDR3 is TGTGCCAGCAGTTTAATGGGGGGCGACTATGGCTACACCTTC. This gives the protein CASSLMGGDYGYTF.